The clone carrying this TCR beta chain was picked up one time. The antigen remains unidentified. Sequenced by immunoSEQ multiplex PCR; TCRdb stores in-frame clones only, minus some. The profile shows approximately 100,000 clones, 87% of them singletons. This specimen belongs to a study of graft-versus-host responses after intestinal transplantation. Study-level findings and limits: Some GvH clones were seen earlier in gut or blood, suggesting intestinal origin. Allograft clonal ratios (graft-versus-host to host-versus-graft) were high in patients who had graft-donor T cell macrochimerism.

The CDR3 covers 15 residues. V was pared by 5 bases and J by 4 bases, with 6 bases of the junction left unmatched. Germline values: CDR1 KGHSH, CDR2 LQKENI. The clonotype originates from a human donor who received an intestinal transplant. Material: unstimulated CD4+ T cells sorted from spleen or lymph node cells, obtained before intestinal transplant. The gene calls are TRBV18 and TRBJ1-2; 11 nucleotides agree with TRBD1. The CDR3 region is CASSSPGQGGYGYTF. DNA for the CDR3: TGTGCCAGCTCATCTCCGGGACAGGGGGGCTATGGCTACACCTTC.